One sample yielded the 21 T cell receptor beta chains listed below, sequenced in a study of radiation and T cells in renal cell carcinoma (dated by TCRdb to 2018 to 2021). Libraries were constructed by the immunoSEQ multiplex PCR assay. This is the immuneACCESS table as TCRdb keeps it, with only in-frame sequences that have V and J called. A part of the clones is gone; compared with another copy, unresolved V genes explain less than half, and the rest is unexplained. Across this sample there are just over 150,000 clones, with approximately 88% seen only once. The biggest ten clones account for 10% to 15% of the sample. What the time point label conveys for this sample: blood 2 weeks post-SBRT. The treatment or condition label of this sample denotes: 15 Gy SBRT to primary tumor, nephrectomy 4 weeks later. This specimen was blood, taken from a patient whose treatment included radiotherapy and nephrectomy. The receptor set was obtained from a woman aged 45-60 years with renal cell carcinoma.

DNA of the CDR3: TGCAGCGTTGAAAAGGGCTTTAAAGTAGGCGATGAGCAGTTCTTC. Its translation: CSVEKGFKVGDEQFF. This rearrangement joins TRBV29-1 to TRBJ2-1; D gene unclear. Trimming removed 2 bases at V and 8 bases at J, with 19 bases between. CDR3 length equals 15 residues. Germline V CDR1 and CDR2: SQVTM, ANQGSEA.

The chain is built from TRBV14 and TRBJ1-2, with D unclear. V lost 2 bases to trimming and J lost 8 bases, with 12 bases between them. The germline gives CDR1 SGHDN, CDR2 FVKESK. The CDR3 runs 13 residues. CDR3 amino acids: CASSQSWTSGYTF. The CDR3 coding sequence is TGTGCCAGCAGCCAATCTTGGACGAGCGGCTACACCTTC. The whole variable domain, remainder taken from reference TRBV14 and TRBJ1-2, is EAGVTQFPSHSVIEKGQTVTLRCDPISGHDNLYWYRRVMGKEIKFLLHFVKESKQDESGMPNNRFLAERTGGTYSTLKVQPAELEDSGVYFCASSQSWTSGYTFGSGTRLTVV.

The CDR3 sequence: CAIKRDGDTEAFF. For the CDR3, the DNA is TGTGCCATCAAAAGGGACGGGGACACTGAAGCTTTCTTT. The chain recombines TRBV10-3 with TRBJ1-1; D perhaps matches TRBD1 (5 bases). The CDR3 length is 13 residues. Trimming took 7 bases from V and 3 from J, leaving 12 bases between them. In germline, CDR1 is ENHRY, CDR2 SYGVKD.

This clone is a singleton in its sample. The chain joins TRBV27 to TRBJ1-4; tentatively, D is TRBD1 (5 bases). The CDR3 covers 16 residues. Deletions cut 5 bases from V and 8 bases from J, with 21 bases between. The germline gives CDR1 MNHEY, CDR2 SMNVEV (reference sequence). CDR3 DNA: TGTGCCAGCAGTCCCGTATTTGGGGCTACGTTGGAAAAACTGTTTTTT. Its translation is CASSPVFGATLEKLFF.

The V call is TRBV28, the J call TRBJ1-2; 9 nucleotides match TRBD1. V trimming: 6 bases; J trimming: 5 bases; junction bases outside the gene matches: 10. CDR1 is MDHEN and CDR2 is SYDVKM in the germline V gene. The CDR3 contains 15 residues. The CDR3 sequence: CASRQGQGNRYGYTF. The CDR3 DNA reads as TGTGCCAGCAGGCAGGGACAGGGTAACCGGTATGGCTACACCTTC.

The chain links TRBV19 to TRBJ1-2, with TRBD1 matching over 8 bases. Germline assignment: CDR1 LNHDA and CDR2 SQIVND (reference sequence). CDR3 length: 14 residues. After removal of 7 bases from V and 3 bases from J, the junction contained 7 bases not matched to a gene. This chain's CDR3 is CASTKDRVDYGYTF. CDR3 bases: TGTGCCAGTACTAAGGACAGGGTCGACTATGGCTACACCTTC.

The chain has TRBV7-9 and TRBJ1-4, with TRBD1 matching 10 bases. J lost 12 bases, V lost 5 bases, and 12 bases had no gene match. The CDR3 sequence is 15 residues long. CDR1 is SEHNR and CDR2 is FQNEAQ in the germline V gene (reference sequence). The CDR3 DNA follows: TGTGCCAGCAGCACCGGGGACAGGGGTCCTGAGGAACTGTTTTTT. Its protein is CASSTGDRGPEELFF. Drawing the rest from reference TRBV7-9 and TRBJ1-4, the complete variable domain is DTGVSQNPRHKITKRGQNVTFRCDPISEHNRLYWYRQTLGQGPEFLTYFQNEAQLEKSRLLSDRFSAERPKGSFSTLEIQRTEQGDSAMYLCASSTGDRGPEELFFGSGTQLSVL.

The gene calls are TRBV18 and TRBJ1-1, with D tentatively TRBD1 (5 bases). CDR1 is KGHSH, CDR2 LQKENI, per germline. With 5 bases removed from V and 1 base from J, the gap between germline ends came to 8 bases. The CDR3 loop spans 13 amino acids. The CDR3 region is CASSTTENTEAFF. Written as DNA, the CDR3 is TGTGCCAGCTCAACGACAGAGAACACTGAAGCTTTCTTT.

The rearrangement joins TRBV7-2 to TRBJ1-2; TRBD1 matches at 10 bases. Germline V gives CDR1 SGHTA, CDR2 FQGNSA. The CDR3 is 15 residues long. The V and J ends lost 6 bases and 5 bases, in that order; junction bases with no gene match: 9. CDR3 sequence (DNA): TGTGCCAGCAGGCAGGGACAGGGGTCCCCTTATGGCTACACCTTC. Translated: CASRQGQGSPYGYTF.

The CDR3 loop is CASSSRTSGVLSSYNEQFF. The CDR3 region has the DNA TGTGCCAGCAGCTCAAGGACTAGCGGGGTCCTTAGCTCCTACAATGAGCAGTTCTTC. This chain links TRBV7-2 with TRBJ2-1, with TRBD2 matching 12 bases. V dropped 4 bases and J dropped 0; count of bases not matched to a gene: 10. The CDR3 contains 19 residues. The germline gives CDR1 SGHTA, CDR2 FQGNSA.

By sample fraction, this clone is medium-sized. Written as DNA, the CDR3 is TGTGCCATCAGTGAGTCAGCAGGGGAAGCTTTCTTT. Its translation: CAISESAGEAFF. The rearrangement joins TRBV10-3 to TRBJ1-1, with a weak D call TRBD1 (5 bases). CDR3 length: 12 residues. Germline V gives CDR1 ENHRY, CDR2 SYGVKD. Trimming shortened V by 0 bases and J by 8 bases, and 7 bases separated the two germline ends.

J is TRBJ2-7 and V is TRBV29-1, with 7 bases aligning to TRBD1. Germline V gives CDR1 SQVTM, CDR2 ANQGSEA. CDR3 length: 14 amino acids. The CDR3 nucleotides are TGCAGTGCCTCCTCAGAAGGGGGCGTGTACGAGCAGTACTTC. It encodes CSASSEGGVYEQYF.

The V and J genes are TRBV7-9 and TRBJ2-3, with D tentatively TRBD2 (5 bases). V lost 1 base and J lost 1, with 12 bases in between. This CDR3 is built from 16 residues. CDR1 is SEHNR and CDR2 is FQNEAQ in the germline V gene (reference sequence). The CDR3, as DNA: TGTGCCAGCAGCTTAGTACTAGATCTTGGCACAGATACGCAGTATTTT. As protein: CASSLVLDLGTDTQYF.

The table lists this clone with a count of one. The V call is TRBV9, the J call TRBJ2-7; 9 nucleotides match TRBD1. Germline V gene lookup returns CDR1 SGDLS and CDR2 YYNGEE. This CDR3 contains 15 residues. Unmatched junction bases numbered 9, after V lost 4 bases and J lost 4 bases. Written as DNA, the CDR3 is TGTGCCAGCAGCACCGGGACAGGGTGGGGATACGAGCAGTACTTC. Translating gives CASSTGTGWGYEQYF.

Here the CDR3 reads CASSRGSGNTGELFF. In DNA, the CDR3 is TGTGCCAGCAGTCGGGGGTCGGGGAACACCGGGGAGCTGTTTTTT. The chain uses TRBV5-4 and TRBJ2-2; tentative D call: TRBD2 (6 bases). Germline lookup yields CDR1 SGHNT and CDR2 YYREEE (reference sequence). Trimming cost V 5 bases and J 1 base, with 12 bases left between them. This CDR3 spans 15 amino acids.

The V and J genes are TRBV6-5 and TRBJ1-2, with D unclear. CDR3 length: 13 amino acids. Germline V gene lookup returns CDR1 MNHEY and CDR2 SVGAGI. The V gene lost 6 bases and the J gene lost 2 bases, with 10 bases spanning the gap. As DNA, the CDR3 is TGTGCCAGCAGGTTGACACCCAACTATGGCTACACCTTC. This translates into CASRLTPNYGYTF.

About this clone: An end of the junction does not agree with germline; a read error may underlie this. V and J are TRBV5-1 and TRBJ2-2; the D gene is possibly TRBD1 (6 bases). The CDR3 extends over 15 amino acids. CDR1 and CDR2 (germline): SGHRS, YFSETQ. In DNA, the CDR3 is TGCGCCAGCCGCTTATGGACAGTGGGCACCGGGGAGCTGTTTTTT. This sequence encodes CASRLWTVGTGELFF.

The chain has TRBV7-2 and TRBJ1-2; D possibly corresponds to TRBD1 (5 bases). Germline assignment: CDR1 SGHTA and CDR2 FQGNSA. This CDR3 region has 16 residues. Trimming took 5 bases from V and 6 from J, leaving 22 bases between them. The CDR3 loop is CASSHGRGESINGYTF. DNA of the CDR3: TGTGCCAGCAGCCATGGACGGGGGGAATCTATAAATGGCTACACCTTC.

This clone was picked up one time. The CDR3 coding sequence is TGTGCCACCAGCAGATCCCTCCCCGGGACAGGGGGGTACGAGCAGTACTTC. Amino acid sequence: CATSRSLPGTGGYEQYF. V usage is TRBV15 and J usage is TRBJ2-7, with 11 bases identical to TRBD1. CDR3 length: 17 residues. V lost 2 bases to trimming and J lost 4 bases; unmatched junction nucleotides: 10. Germline CDR1 LNHNV, CDR2 YYDKDF (reference sequence).

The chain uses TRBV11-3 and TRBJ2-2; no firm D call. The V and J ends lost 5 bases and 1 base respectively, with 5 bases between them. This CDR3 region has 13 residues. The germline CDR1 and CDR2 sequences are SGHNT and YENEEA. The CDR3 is CASSRENTGELFF. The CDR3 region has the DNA TGTGCCAGCAGCCGCGAGAACACCGGGGAGCTGTTTTTT.

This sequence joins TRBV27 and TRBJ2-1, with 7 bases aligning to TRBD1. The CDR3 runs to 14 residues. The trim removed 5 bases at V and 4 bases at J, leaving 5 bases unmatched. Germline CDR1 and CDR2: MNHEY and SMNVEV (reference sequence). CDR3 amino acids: CASSLGTAYNEQFF. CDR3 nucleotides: TGTGCCAGCAGTCTCGGGACAGCTTACAATGAGCAGTTCTTC.